This T cell receptor (beta chain) was captured by sequencing in a study of a mutant IDH1 vaccine in newly diagnosed glioma. Regarding time point: baseline, week 1 (first vaccination visit). Described treatment: pre-vaccination baseline after standard-of-care therapy. Clones were sequenced by immunoSEQ multiplex PCR, and TCRdb holds only the in-frame ones, with some missing. The sample consists of tens of thousands of clones, around 85% of them appearing once. CDR1 is SSHAT, CDR2 FNYEAQ, per germline (reference sequence). V lost 5 bases to trimming and J lost 5 bases, with 12 bases between them. The CDR3 is made up of 13 amino acids. Findings of the study overall: Apparently, pseudoprogression bore no relation to changes among the top peripheral T cell clonotypes. Vaccination elicited immune responses in 93.3% of patients.

About this clone itself: Its antigen is still unknown.

The chain employs TRBV7-7 and TRBJ2-5, with a possible D match to TRBD1 (5 bases). Source: PBMCs, taken from a glioma patient treated with radiotherapy, temozolomide or both. The clonotype was recovered from a man under 40 with glioma. CDR3 loop: CASSPGHWETQYF. The CDR3 nucleotides read TGTGCCAGCAGCCCCGGACATTGGGAGACCCAGTACTTC.